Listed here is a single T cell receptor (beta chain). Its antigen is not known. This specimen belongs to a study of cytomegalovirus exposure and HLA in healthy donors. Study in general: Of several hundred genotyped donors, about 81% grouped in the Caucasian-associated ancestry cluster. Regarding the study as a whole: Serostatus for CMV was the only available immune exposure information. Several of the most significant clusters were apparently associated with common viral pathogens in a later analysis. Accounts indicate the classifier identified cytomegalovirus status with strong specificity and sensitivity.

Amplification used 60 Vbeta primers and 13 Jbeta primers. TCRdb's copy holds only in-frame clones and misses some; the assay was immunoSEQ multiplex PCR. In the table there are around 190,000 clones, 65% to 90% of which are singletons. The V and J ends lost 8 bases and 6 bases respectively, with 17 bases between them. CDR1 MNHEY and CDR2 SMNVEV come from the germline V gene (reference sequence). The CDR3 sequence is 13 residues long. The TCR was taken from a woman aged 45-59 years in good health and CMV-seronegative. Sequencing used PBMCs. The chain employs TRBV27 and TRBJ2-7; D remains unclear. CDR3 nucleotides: TGTGCCAGCCAATTATGGTCGCGGTCCGAGCAGTACTTC. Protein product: CASQLWSRSEQYF.